This TCR beta chain was identified during a study of T cell repertoires in cytomegalovirus infection. Regarding this clonotype: A read error may account for a junction end that differs from germline.

TCRdb reprocessed the reads via MiXCR and lists one record per CDR3 protein. Among about 260,000 distinct CDR3 sequences listed, roughly 15% were seen once. This CDR3 is built from 17 residues. CDR1 and CDR2 from the germline V gene are MNHEY and SMNVEV (reference sequence). The sequenced sample was PBMCs. The rearrangement links TRBV27 to TRBJ1-5; D perhaps matches TRBD1 (5 bases). The TCR comes from a human donor in good health (CMV status not recorded). Some clones in this sample may be carry-over from other donors' samples. This chain's CDR3 is CASSSVAGRLGNQPKHF. In DNA, the CDR3 is TGTGCCAGCAGTTCCGTCGCGGGGCGCCTGGGGAATCAGCCCAAGCATTTT.